This TCR beta chain came from a study of T cells after yellow fever vaccination (dated by TCRdb to the late 2010s). Concerning the study at large: The SMART-Seq v4 Ultra Low Input RNA kit was used to prepare libraries from fractions with low cell numbers. To follow T-cell clones before and after primary and booster YFV17D yellow fever vaccination, bulk TCR alpha and beta repertoires were sequenced over time. Blood was drawn at multiple timepoints before and after primary and secondary immunization, with bulk PBMC replicates and cell subsets isolated. Two healthy male donors made up the cohort, one aged 18 to 30 years and the other aged 30 to 39 years.

From the germline V gene, CDR1 is ENHRY and CDR2 is SYGVKD. From its cysteine to its phenylalanine, the CDR3 spans 15 amino acids. CDR3 DNA is the only sequence kept; it has 45 bases, read in frame from the first base. V is pared back by 3 bases and J by 0 bases, with 10 bases lying between the germline termini. General conclusions and limits of the study: A small share of clonotypes was detected in both CD4 and CD8 compartments, with the overlap likely arising from convergent recombination. Only a couple of donors were included in the study, so the extent to which the findings can be generalized is limited. Compared with the primary T-cell response, the secondary T-cell response was faster but weaker, reaching its peak on day 5 rather than on day 15. After the booster, most of the clones that had expanded following primary vaccination were detected again (roughly 96% of CD4 and around 90% of CD8), which suggests that memory was broadly maintained. FACS-sorted repertoires could contain abundant contaminating clonotypes from the bulk population, so computational filtering was required.

TCR cDNA was synthesized by 5'RACE template switching, through which a universal primer site and unique molecular identifiers were introduced. cDNA synthesis was primed from both the TCR alpha and TCR beta constant segments. Library amplification used two PCR steps, and the second PCR step added sample barcodes and sequencing adapters. Sequencing of libraries was done on Illumina HiSeq 2500 (2x100 bp) or NovaSeq (2x150 bp). The paper's processing steps were these. Demultiplexing of reads and collapsing into UMI consensus sequences were performed with MIGEC, and V(D)J alignment was carried out with MiXCR. Vaccine-responding clonotypes were identified with edgeR using replicate PBMC samples, with FDR below 0.01 and a log2 fold change above 5 up to day 15 being required. Each bulk clonotype received a CD4 or CD8 identity based on whether the sequenced CD4 or CD8 repertoire contained that clonotype at higher abundance. TCRdb trimmed the raw reads at Q25, called clones with MiXCR and kept productive beta chains. Every distinct CDR3 protein forms one entry, paired with its most common genes and DNA. What appears here as the V and J calls and clone size reflects TCRdb's work, not the paper's. In this sample the table shows 450,000 to 550,000 distinct CDR3 sequences, 20% to 25% of which occur a single time. The ten top clones hold approximately 16% of the sample.

This clonotype was counted at least ten times. The antigen it recognizes is unknown. No qualities accompany the bases; no much larger clone lies one base away. Taken with the paper, the label for treatment or condition translates to: live attenuated yellow fever vaccine strain. Two biological replicates of bulk PBMCs were collected at each blood-draw timepoint. A standard Ficoll-Paque protocol was used to isolate PBMCs from peripheral blood. RNA was extracted with TriZol from bulk PBMCs, CD4 and CD8 fractions, and dextramer-positive and dextramer-negative fractions. The sequences come from PBMCs, collected less than 25 days after the first yellow fever vaccination. The source is a man aged 18 to 30 who received the YFV17D yellow fever vaccine. The receptor chain draws on TRBV10-3 and TRBJ2-3; no D segment can be confidently identified. The CDR3 protein: CAISDGDTSTDTQYF. The DNA is TGTGCCATCAGTGATGGTGACACTAGCACAGATACGCAGTATTTT.